The 32 T cell receptor beta chains listed next were all sequenced from one sample in a study of T cell changes during pregnancy in multiple sclerosis. Data came from immunoSEQ multiplex PCR; TCRdb stores just in-frame clones and leaves some out. The profile shows roughly 48,000 clones, 85% to 95% of them singletons. The sequencing used CD4+ T cells from peripheral blood mononuclear cells, collected in the third trimester of pregnancy. Receptors originate from a female donor with multiple sclerosis, enrolled in a pregnancy study.

The gene calls are TRBV19 and TRBJ2-7, with D unresolved. V gave up 4 bases and J gave up 0 bases, with 13 bases separating them. Germline CDR1 LNHDA, CDR2 SQIVND (reference sequence). The CDR3 is made up of 15 amino acids. CDR3 in DNA: TGTGCCAGTAGTAATGGGCCCCTTAGCTCCTACGAGCAGTACTTC. Translation: CASSNGPLSSYEQYF.

V gene TRBV13 combines with J gene TRBJ1-6, with a tentative D call TRBD1 (6 bases). This CDR3 contains 15 residues. V was cut by 5 bases and J by 7 bases, with 15 bases left in between. Germline values: CDR1 PRHDT, CDR2 FYEKMQ (reference sequence). CDR3 protein: CASSPGQGWNSPLHF. CDR3 nucleotides: TGTGCCAGCAGCCCAGGTCAGGGGTGGAATTCACCCCTCCACTTT.

This clone appeared a few times. The rearrangement links TRBV19 to TRBJ1-5; 7 bases fit TRBD1. CDR3 length: 16 residues. The J segment lost 5 bases and the V segment lost 3 bases, leaving 10 bases of the junction unmatched. Germline V gene lookup returns CDR1 LNHDA and CDR2 SQIVND (reference sequence). DNA for the CDR3: TGTGCCAGTAGTATTGCGGCTCTCAGGGGGGATCAGCCCCAGCATTTT. Amino acid sequence: CASSIAALRGDQPQHF.

This clone occurred a few times. The chain is built from TRBV28 and TRBJ1-2; D is ambiguous. This CDR3 comprises 13 residues. The ends were cut back, 7 bases at V and 2 bases at J, with 11 bases in the middle. The V gene's germline CDR1 is MDHEN and CDR2 SYDVKM. The CDR3 sequence: CASTLLPNYGYTF. CDR3 sequence (DNA): TGTGCCAGCACCTTACTACCGAACTATGGCTACACCTTC.

This sequence joins TRBV18 and TRBJ1-5, with unresolved D. The CDR3 loop spans 16 amino acids. Germline V gene lookup returns CDR1 KGHSH and CDR2 LQKENI. V lost 0 bases and J lost 2, with 11 bases in between. The CDR3 spells CASSPPEAARNQPQHF. DNA of the CDR3: TGTGCCAGCTCACCACCGGAGGCAGCCCGCAATCAGCCCCAGCATTTT. Together with reference TRBV18 and TRBJ1-5, the CDR3 gives the full variable domain: NAGVMQNPRHLVRRRGQEARLRCSPMKGHSHVYWYRQLPEEGLKFMVYLQKENIIDESGMPKERFSAEFPKEGPSILRIQQVVRGDSAAYFCASSPPEAARNQPQHFGDGTRLSIL.

This clone was counted once. The gene calls are TRBV6-1 and TRBJ1-4; TRBD1 might be the D (5 bases). Germline CDR1 is MNHNS and CDR2 is SASEGT. With 1 base removed from V and 6 bases from J, the gap between germline ends came to 15 bases. The CDR3 covers 16 residues. The CDR3 nucleotides read TGTGCCAGCAGTGAAGTGGGGGGGGTGGCCTATGAAAAACTGTTTTTT. It yields the protein CASSEVGGVAYEKLFF.

This rearrangement joins TRBV10-1 to TRBJ2-7; TRBD1 is a possible D gene (5 bases). The CDR3 loop spans 15 amino acids. Germline V gives CDR1 WNHNN, CDR2 SYGVQD (reference sequence). V lost 3 bases and J 2 bases, leaving 14 bases between the germline ends. CDR3 amino acids: CASSDGQGKTYEQYF. Here the CDR3 DNA reads TGCGCCAGCAGTGATGGGCAGGGTAAGACCTACGAGCAGTACTTC.

The V gene is TRBV28, the J gene TRBJ2-7, with D maybe TRBD2 (5 bases). CDR1 is MDHEN and CDR2 is SYDVKM in the germline V gene. The ends were cut back, 3 bases at V and 2 bases at J, with 11 bases in the middle. The CDR3 consists of 14 residues. For the CDR3, the DNA is TGTGCCAGCAGTTTCCATGACGGGACCTACGAGCAGTACTTC. It yields the protein CASSFHDGTYEQYF.

Remarks on this clone: One junction end disagrees with the germline gene, perhaps due to a read error. V and J are TRBV7-8 and TRBJ1-5; D unclear. The V gene's germline CDR1 is SGHVS and CDR2 FQNEAQ. The CDR3 loop spans 13 amino acids. The CDR3 bases are TGTGCCAGCAGCGTAGCCGGGCCCAGTAGCGGGCATTTT. Its translation is CASSVAGPSSGHF.

The chain employs TRBV5-6 and TRBJ1-1; perhaps TRBD1 as D (5 bases). Germline lookup yields CDR1 SGHDT and CDR2 YYEEEE. The V and J ends lost 3 bases and 5 bases respectively, with 14 bases between them. This CDR3 has 14 residues. CDR3 nucleotides: TGTGCCAGCAGCTGGGGTGGACGGGGGACTGAAGCTTTCTTT. As protein: CASSWGGRGTEAFF.

This sequence joins TRBV29-1 and TRBJ2-4, with TRBD2 matching 7 bases. This CDR3 spans 15 amino acids. Germline CDR1 reads SQVTM; CDR2 reads ANQGSEA. With 7 bases clipped from V and 0 bases from J, the junction kept 9 bases outside the gene matches. CDR3 in DNA: TGCAGCGGACGGGGGAGGGCCCTAGCCAAAAACATTCAGTACTTC. Its protein is CSGRGRALAKNIQYF.

The chain has TRBV5-6 and TRBJ1-6, with 8 bases that match TRBD1. The length of the CDR3 is 14 residues. The germline gives CDR1 SGHDT, CDR2 YYEEEE. The V segment lost 5 bases and the J segment 6 bases; nucleotides outside the gene matches: 4. The CDR3: CASRWTGSNSPLHF. The CDR3 nucleotides read TGTGCCAGCAGGTGGACAGGGTCTAATTCACCCCTCCACTTT. The full variable domain, rest sourced from reference TRBV5-6 and TRBJ1-6, is DAGVTQSPTHLIKTRGQQVTLRCSPKSGHDTVSWYQQALGQGPQFIFQYYEEEERQRGNFPDRFSGHQFPNYSSELNVNALLLGDSALYLCASRWTGSNSPLHFGNGTRLTVT.

The rearrangement links TRBV2 to TRBJ2-1; TRBD2 is a possible D gene (6 bases). CDR1 and CDR2 (germline): SNHLY, FYNNEI. V was cut by 4 bases and J by 9 bases, with 19 bases left in between. This CDR3 is 15 amino acids long. For the CDR3, the DNA is TGTGCCAGCAGTGCCGATAGCAGGGAGGAGGGTGAGCAGTTCTTC. Protein product: CASSADSREEGEQFF.

This chain uses TRBV6-6 with TRBJ1-2; tentative D call: TRBD1 (6 bases). The CDR3 loop spans 15 amino acids. The germline V gene encodes CDR1 MNHNY and CDR2 SVGAGI (reference sequence). Trimming removed 7 bases at V and 2 bases at J, with 17 bases between. CDR3 nucleotide sequence: TGTGCCAGCACCCTAGGGGGGGTTTCCAACTATGGCTACACCTTC. Its translation is CASTLGGVSNYGYTF.

The chain has TRBV7-2 and TRBJ1-5, with 7 bases lining up with TRBD1. After removal of 0 bases from V and 5 bases from J, the junction contained 4 bases not matched to a gene. This CDR3 comprises 15 residues. Per germline, CDR1 SGHTA and CDR2 FQGNSA. This CDR3 is CASSLASGGHQPQHF. CDR3 in DNA: TGTGCCAGCAGCTTAGCGTCAGGGGGTCATCAGCCCCAGCATTTT.

This rearrangement joins TRBV5-1 to TRBJ1-3, with TRBD1 as a possible D gene (5 bases). CDR3 length equals 15 residues. V was cut by 1 base and J by 0 bases, with 8 bases left in between. Germline V gene data show CDR1 as SGHRS and CDR2 as YFSETQ. The CDR3 sequence: CASSLNRRSGNTIYF. In DNA form, the CDR3 reads TGCGCCAGCAGCTTGAACAGGCGCTCTGGAAACACCATATATTTT.

The rearrangement links TRBV7-2 to TRBJ1-2, with 7 bases fitting TRBD1. CDR3 size: 16 residues. Germline trimming cut 5 bases from V and 8 bases from J; bases unmatched to any gene: 17. Germline assignment: CDR1 SGHTA and CDR2 FQGNSA. CDR3: CASSIEGGRDDGGYTF. CDR3 bases: TGTGCCAGCAGCATCGAAGGGGGCCGAGACGATGGAGGCTACACCTTC.

The rearrangement links TRBV28 to TRBJ2-4; 11 bases line up with TRBD2. With V trimmed by 3 bases and J by 0 bases, 10 bases remained unmatched. CDR3 length equals 19 residues. The germline V gene encodes CDR1 MDHEN and CDR2 SYDVKM. The CDR3 reads CASSFVAGGPSIAKNIQYF. CDR3 nucleotide sequence: TGTGCCAGCAGTTTTGTAGCGGGAGGGCCCTCCATAGCCAAAAACATTCAGTACTTC. The full variable domain, its missing parts supplied by reference TRBV28 and TRBJ2-4, is DVKVTQSSRYLVKRTGEKVFLECVQDMDHENMFWYRQDPGLGLRLIYFSYDVKMKEKGDIPEGYSVSREKKERFSLILESASTNQTSMYLCASSFVAGGPSIAKNIQYFGAGTRLSVL.

This clone was seen once. V and J are TRBV6-1 and TRBJ1-1; TRBD1 aligns across 7 bases. V dropped 6 bases and J dropped 6; count of bases not matched to a gene: 10. Germline V gene data show CDR1 as MNHNS and CDR2 as SASEGT. The CDR3 runs 14 residues. CDR3 sequence reads: CASRASDRWSEAFF. The CDR3 bases are TGTGCCAGCAGAGCCTCGGACAGGTGGTCTGAAGCTTTCTTT.

The chain links TRBV13 to TRBJ1-2, with D possibly matching TRBD1 (5 bases). The germline V gene encodes CDR1 PRHDT and CDR2 FYEKMQ (reference sequence). This CDR3 spans 14 amino acids. The germline V and J ends were trimmed by 7 bases and 4 bases, with 16 bases remaining between them. CDR3 DNA sequence: TGTGCCAGCATTAAAAACGGGGGGTTCTATGGCTACACCTTC. It is translated as CASIKNGGFYGYTF.

The rearrangement links TRBV7-3 to TRBJ1-1; D call uncertain. The CDR3 is 13 amino acids. Deletions cut 0 bases from V and 6 bases from J, with 8 bases between. Germline values: CDR1 SGHTA, CDR2 FQGTGA. The CDR3 DNA reads as TGTGCCAGCAGCTTAACGTCCGGGGCTGAAGCTTTCTTT. It yields the protein CASSLTSGAEAFF.

The V and J genes are TRBV7-8 and TRBJ1-5, with no clear D. Germline lookup yields CDR1 SGHVS and CDR2 FQNEAQ. The CDR3 runs 15 residues. V was trimmed by 1 base and J by 4 bases, leaving 11 bases between them. The DNA of the CDR3 is TGTGCCAGCAGCTTAGGGGCAGATCCTAATCAGCCCCAGCATTTT. This translates into CASSLGADPNQPQHF.

This clone was picked up one time. CDR3 DNA sequence: TGTGCCAGCACCCGATTTCAGGGGATTAGCACAGATACGCAGTATTTT. Amino acid sequence: CASTRFQGISTDTQYF. This rearrangement joins TRBV5-5 to TRBJ2-3; maybe TRBD1 (6 bases). V was cut by 6 bases and J by 0 bases, with 17 bases left in between. The CDR3 loop spans 16 amino acids. Germline CDR1 and CDR2: SGHKS and YYEKEE (reference sequence).

This chain links TRBV28 with TRBJ1-3, with 9 bases matching TRBD1. Germline lookup yields CDR1 MDHEN and CDR2 SYDVKM. V lost 7 bases, J lost 4 bases, and 11 bases stayed unmatched. The CDR3 is made up of 16 amino acids. As DNA, the CDR3 is TGTGCCAGCACCTCCTACAGGGGGCCTAAAGGAAACACCATATATTTT. It specifies CASTSYRGPKGNTIYF. Based on the CDR3 plus reference TRBV28 and TRBJ1-3, the full variable domain is DVKVTQSSRYLVKRTGEKVFLECVQDMDHENMFWYRQDPGLGLRLIYFSYDVKMKEKGDIPEGYSVSREKKERFSLILESASTNQTSMYLCASTSYRGPKGNTIYFGEGSWLTVV.

The V gene is TRBV29-1, the J gene TRBJ1-1; no firm D call. V lost 4 bases and J 5 bases, leaving 14 bases between the germline ends. This CDR3 is 13 amino acids long. Germline V gene data show CDR1 as SQVTM and CDR2 as ANQGSEA. DNA for the CDR3: TGCAGCGTTGTTGTAGGTACGGGAACTGAAGCTTTCTTT. This gives the protein CSVVVGTGTEAFF.

The rearrangement joins TRBV4-1 to TRBJ2-1, with 10 bases matching TRBD2. Germline CDR1 MGHRA, CDR2 YSYEKL. This CDR3 has 15 residues. The V gene end was trimmed by 1 base and the J gene end by 4 bases; junction bases not matched to a gene: 1. The CDR3 loop reads CASSQGTSGYNEQFF. DNA of the CDR3: TGCGCCAGCAGCCAAGGGACTAGCGGATACAATGAGCAGTTCTTC.

A single count supports this clone. This rearrangement joins TRBV2 to TRBJ1-2; 10 nucleotides align to TRBD1. The V and J ends lost 6 bases and 13 bases, in that order; junction bases with no gene match: 14. In germline, CDR1 is SNHLY, CDR2 FYNNEI. The CDR3 spans 14 residues. The CDR3 DNA reads as TGTGCCAGCAGATACCGGTGGGACAGGGGTTTTTTCACCTTC. It specifies CASRYRWDRGFFTF.

The chain carries TRBV19 and TRBJ1-1, with D maybe TRBD1 (5 bases). Germline lookup yields CDR1 LNHDA and CDR2 SQIVND (reference sequence). The V and J ends lost 7 bases and 8 bases respectively, with 11 bases between them. The CDR3 covers 11 residues. The CDR3 is CASILGQEAFF. The CDR3 DNA reads as TGTGCCAGTATTTTGGGGCAGGAAGCTTTCTTT.

This sequence joins TRBV7-9 and TRBJ2-5; 7 bases map to TRBD1. CDR1 is SEHNR and CDR2 is FQNEAQ in the germline V gene (reference sequence). The V segment lost 5 bases and the J segment 2 bases; nucleotides outside the gene matches: 11. The length of the CDR3 is 16 residues. The CDR3 nucleotides are TGTGCCAGCAGCCAACGCGACGGCAGGGGGCAAGAGACCCAGTACTTC. It codes for CASSQRDGRGQETQYF.

The genes are TRBV4-2 and TRBJ1-3, with 10 bases that match TRBD1. The junction had 7 bases not matched to a gene; V was cut back by 0 bases and J by 2 bases. The CDR3 length is 18 residues. CDR1 and CDR2 (germline): LGHNA, YNFKEQ. CDR3 protein: CASSQEVWGQGTGNTIYF. The CDR3 region has the DNA TGTGCCAGCAGCCAAGAAGTTTGGGGACAGGGGACTGGAAACACCATATATTTT.

The V gene is TRBV2, the J gene TRBJ2-5; D is possibly TRBD2 (5 bases). The CDR3 runs to 14 residues. Trimming removed 6 bases at V and 5 bases at J, with 16 bases between. The germline gives CDR1 SNHLY, CDR2 FYNNEI. Written as DNA, the CDR3 is TGTGCCAGCAGGAGGGTTTTGGTACGGGAGACCCAGTACTTC. Translating it yields CASRRVLVRETQYF. The whole variable domain, filled in from reference TRBV2 and TRBJ2-5, reads EPEVTQTPSHQVTQMGQEVILRCVPISNHLYFYWYRQILGQKVEFLVSFYNNEISEKSEIFDDQFSVERPDGSNFTLKIRSTKLEDSAMYFCASRRVLVRETQYFGPGTRLLVL.

This sequence joins TRBV5-4 and TRBJ2-5; D perhaps matches TRBD1 (5 bases). Germline CDR1 and CDR2: SGHNT and YYREEE (reference sequence). The length of the CDR3 is 14 residues. Trimming stripped 0 bases from V and 2 bases from J, with 8 bases between. CDR3 amino acids: CASSLDQGQETQYF. CDR3 in DNA: TGTGCCAGCAGCTTGGACCAGGGTCAAGAGACCCAGTACTTC.